The rows below give T cell receptor beta chains drawn from one sample of a study of cytomegalovirus exposure and HLA in healthy donors. Sequencing used immunoSEQ multiplex PCR; TCRdb keeps in-frame clones, though not all of them. The data show more than 80,000 clones, roughly 70% seen once. What was sequenced was PBMCs. The receptor set was obtained from a male donor in good health and CMV-seropositive. Both conserved end residues are part of each CDR3. The D gene is left open where the match is weak. Size is stated for part of the rows, as once, few or many counts, or as a class when the clone is expanded.

NA,TRBV2,NA,TRBJ2-2,CASSAGHFTGELFF,TGTGCCAGCAGCGCCGGACATTTTACCGGGGAGCTGTTTTTT
TRBD1,TRBV27,NA,TRBJ1-5,CASSLLGTGNQPQHF,TGTGCCAGCAGTTTATTGGGGACAGGGAATCAGCCCCAGCATTTT
TRBD1,TRBV2,NA,TRBJ1-4,CATDRERVGEKLFF,TGTGCCACCGACAGGGAACGGGTTGGTGAAAAACTGTTTTTT
NA,TRBV7-7,NA,TRBJ1-3,CASSPRDTSSLSGNTIYF,TGTGCCAGCAGCCCCCGGGACACGTCCTCCCTCTCTGGAAACACCATATATTTT
TRBD2,TRBV6-1,NA,TRBJ2-3,CASSDGIAGGTLAGTQYF,TGTGCCAGCAGTGACGGAATAGCGGGGGGCACCCTAGCGGGTACGCAGTATTTT
NA,TRBV2,few,TRBJ2-3,CARASAPSTDTQYF,TGTGCCAGGGCATCCGCTCCGAGCACAGATACGCAGTATTTT
TRBD1,TRBV18,NA,TRBJ2-3,CASQFSRGPTDTQYF,TGTGCCAGCCAATTCTCCAGGGGGCCCACAGATACGCAGTATTTT
NA,TRBV2,NA,TRBJ1-5,CASSEVPSAGGVSYSNQPQHF,TGTGCCAGCAGTGAAGTCCCCTCGGCAGGCGGGGTGAGCTATAGCAATCAGCCCCAGCATTTT
TRBD1,TRBV4-3,NA,TRBJ2-7,CASSAQDRGSSYEQYF,TGCGCCAGCAGCGCACAGGACAGGGGGAGCTCCTACGAGCAGTACTTC
TRBD2,TRBV4-2,NA,TRBJ2-7,CASSQDPASGGLHEQYF,TGTGCCAGCAGCCAAGATCCAGCTAGCGGGGGGCTCCACGAGCAGTACTTC
TRBD2,TRBV27,NA,TRBJ2-1,CASSLNPGLADLEQFF,TGTGCCAGCAGTCTAAACCCCGGACTAGCAGACCTTGAGCAGTTCTTC
TRBD2,TRBV5-6,NA,TRBJ2-1,CASTRTSGGFNEQFF,TGTGCCAGCACCCGGACTAGCGGGGGGTTCAATGAGCAGTTCTTC
NA,TRBV7-8,NA,TRBJ1-1,CASSPPLRISEAFF,TGTGCCAGCAGCCCCCCCCTGAGGATCTCTGAAGCTTTCTTT
NA,TRBV9,NA,TRBJ2-5,CASSVGLAAETQYF,TGTGCCAGCAGCGTAGGGTTAGCGGCGGAGACCCAGTACTTC
TRBD1,TRBV7-9,NA,TRBJ2-3,CASSLVGTGGDTQYF,TGTGCCAGCAGCTTAGTGGGGACAGGGGGAGATACGCAGTATTTT
NA,TRBV7-9,NA,TRBJ1-1,CAGSGDTGEAFF,TGTGCCGGCAGCGGGGATACAGGGGAAGCTTTCTTT
NA,TRBV7-9,NA,TRBJ2-1,CGASVGQRIREQFF,TGTGGCGCATCCGTAGGACAACGAATTAGAGAGCAGTTCTTC
TRBD1,TRBV5-1,NA,TRBJ1-1,CASSLPRGPDTEAFF,TGCGCCAGCAGCTTGCCCAGGGGGCCGGACACTGAAGCTTTCTTT
NA,TRBV2,few,TRBJ1-5,CASSGPRANNQPQNF,TGTGCCAGCAGTGGTCCCAGGGCTAATAATCAGCCCCAGAATTTT
NA,TRBV11-2,NA,TRBJ2-5,CASSPEMAGLKTYF,TGTGCCAGCAGCCCCGAAATGGCAGGACTCAAAACGTACTTC
TRBD2,TRBV6-5,NA,TRBJ2-2,CASSYNPAGVPGELFF,TGTGCCAGCAGTTACAACCCAGCGGGAGTGCCCGGGGAGCTGTTTTTT
TRBD1,TRBV4-3,once,TRBJ2-3,CASSPSDARGDTQYF,TGCGCCAGCAGCCCCTCCGACGCCAGGGGGGATACGCAGTATTTT
NA,TRBV27,NA,TRBJ2-1,CASSSRTELEQFF,TGTGCCAGCAGTTCCAGGACAGAGCTAGAGCAGTTCTTC
NA,TRBV18,few,TRBJ1-1,CASSPRTGNTEAFF,TGTGCCAGCTCACCACGCACAGGGAACACTGAAGCTTTCTTT
TRBD1,TRBV13,NA,TRBJ1-2,CASSLVGTANNYGYTF,TGTGCCAGCAGCTTAGTTGGGACAGCTAATAACTATGGCTACACCTTC
TRBD2,TRBV29-1,NA,TRBJ2-5,CSVDLRGVETQYF,TGCAGCGTTGACCTTCGGGGGGTGGAGACCCAGTACTTC
NA,TRBV27,NA,TRBJ1-3,CASSLVWGPGNTIYF,TGTGCCAGCAGTTTGGTTTGGGGGCCTGGAAACACCATATATTTT
NA,TRBV4-1,NA,TRBJ1-2,CASSRDRYNGYTF,TGCGCCAGCAGTCGAGACAGATACAATGGCTACACCTTC
NA,TRBV15,NA,TRBJ2-7,CATSRDLSRGYEQYF,TGTGCCACCAGCAGAGATCTTTCCCGGGGATACGAGCAGTACTTC
NA,TRBV19,NA,TRBJ2-7,CASKRDTSSYEQYF,TGTGCCAGTAAAAGGGACACGAGCTCCTACGAGCAGTACTTC
NA,TRBV6-5,NA,TRBJ1-3,CASSWGRGGNTIYF,TGTGCCAGCAGTTGGGGCCGTGGGGGAAACACCATATATTTT
NA,TRBV4-3,few,TRBJ2-1,CASSQGRGYVNEQFF,TGCGCCAGCAGCCAAGGAAGGGGGTACGTGAATGAGCAGTTCTTC
TRBD2,TRBV6-5,NA,TRBJ2-7,CASSYSRGAGASEQYF,TGTGCCAGCAGTTACTCGAGGGGTGCGGGAGCGAGCGAGCAGTACTTC
NA,TRBV19,NA,TRBJ1-1,CASSIVPGGEEEAFF,TGTGCCAGTAGTATAGTCCCCGGGGGGGAGGAGGAAGCTTTCTTT
NA,TRBV4-2,NA,TRBJ2-3,CASSPQGRVSTDTQYF,TGTGCCAGCAGCCCACAGGGTAGGGTTAGCACAGATACGCAGTATTTT
TRBD1,TRBV5-6,few,TRBJ1-1,CASSLGQGRSPEAFF,TGTGCCAGCAGCCTGGGACAGGGGAGGTCCCCTGAAGCTTTCTTT
TRBD2,TRBV28,NA,TRBJ2-3,CASSFGGSGRGTQYF,TGTGCCAGCAGTTTCGGCGGGAGTGGCCGGGGTACGCAGTATTTT
TRBD1,TRBV7-6,NA,TRBJ1-1,CASSPDRGDTEAFF,TGTGCCAGCAGCCCGGACAGGGGGGACACTGAAGCTTTCTTT